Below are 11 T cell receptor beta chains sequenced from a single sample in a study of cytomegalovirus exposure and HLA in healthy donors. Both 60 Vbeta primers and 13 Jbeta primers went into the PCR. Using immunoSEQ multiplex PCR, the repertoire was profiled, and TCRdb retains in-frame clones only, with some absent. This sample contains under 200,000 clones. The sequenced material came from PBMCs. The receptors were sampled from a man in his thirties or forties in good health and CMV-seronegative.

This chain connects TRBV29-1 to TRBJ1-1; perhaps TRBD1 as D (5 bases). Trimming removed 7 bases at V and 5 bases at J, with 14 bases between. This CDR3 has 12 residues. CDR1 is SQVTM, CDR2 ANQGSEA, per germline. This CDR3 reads CSGGETGTEAFF. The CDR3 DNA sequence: TGCAGCGGGGGGGAGACTGGGACTGAAGCTTTCTTT.

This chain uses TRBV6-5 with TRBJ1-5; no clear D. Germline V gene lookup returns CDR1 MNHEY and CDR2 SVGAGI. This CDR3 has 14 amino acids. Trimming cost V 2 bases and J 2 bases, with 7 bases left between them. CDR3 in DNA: TGTGCCAGCAGTTACCAGCAGGGCAATCAGCCCCAGCATTTT. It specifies CASSYQQGNQPQHF.

This CDR3 is CASSFRRSDTQYF. The CDR3 region has the DNA TGTGCCAGCAGCTTCAGGCGTTCAGATACGCAGTATTTT. This rearrangement joins TRBV11-3 to TRBJ2-3, with D uncertain. The germline CDR1 and CDR2 sequences are SGHNT and YENEEA. This CDR3 has 13 amino acids. V was cut by 3 bases and J by 4 bases, with 8 bases left in between.

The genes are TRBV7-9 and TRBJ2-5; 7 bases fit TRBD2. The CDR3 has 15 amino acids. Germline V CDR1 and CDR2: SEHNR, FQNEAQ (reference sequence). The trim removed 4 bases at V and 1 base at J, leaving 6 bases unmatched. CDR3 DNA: TGTGCCAGCAGCTCCGGGGAGGGCCCCCAAGAGACCCAGTACTTC. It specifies CASSSGEGPQETQYF. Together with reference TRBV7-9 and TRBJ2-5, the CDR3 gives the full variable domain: DTGVSQNPRHKITKRGQNVTFRCDPISEHNRLYWYRQTLGQGPEFLTYFQNEAQLEKSRLLSDRFSAERPKGSFSTLEIQRTEQGDSAMYLCASSSGEGPQETQYFGPGTRLLVL.

The CDR3 nucleotides read TGTGCCAGCAGAAAGACAGGGAACACCGGGGAGCTGTTTTTT. Encoded protein: CASRKTGNTGELFF. This sequence joins TRBV7-9 and TRBJ2-2, with a weak D call TRBD1 (6 bases). V was pared by 6 bases and J by 1 base, with 9 bases between. Germline V lookup: CDR1 SEHNR, CDR2 FQNEAQ (reference sequence). The CDR3 covers 14 residues.

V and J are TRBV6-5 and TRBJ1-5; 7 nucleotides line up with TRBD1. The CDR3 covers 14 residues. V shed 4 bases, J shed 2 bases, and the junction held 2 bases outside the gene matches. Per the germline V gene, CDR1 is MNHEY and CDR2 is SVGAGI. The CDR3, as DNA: TGTGCCAGCAGTTCCGACAGGGGCAATCAGCCCCAGCATTTT. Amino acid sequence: CASSSDRGNQPQHF.

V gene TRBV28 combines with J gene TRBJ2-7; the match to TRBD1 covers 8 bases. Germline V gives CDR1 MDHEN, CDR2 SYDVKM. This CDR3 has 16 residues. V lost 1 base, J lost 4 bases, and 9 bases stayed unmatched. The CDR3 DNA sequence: TGTGCCAGCAGTTTATATGGCGGGCAGGGGGCTTACGAGCAGTACTTC. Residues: CASSLYGGQGAYEQYF.

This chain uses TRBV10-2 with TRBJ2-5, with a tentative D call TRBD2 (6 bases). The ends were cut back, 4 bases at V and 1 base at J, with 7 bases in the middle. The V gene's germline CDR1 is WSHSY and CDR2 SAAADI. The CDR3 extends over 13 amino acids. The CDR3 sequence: CASSGTTQETQYF. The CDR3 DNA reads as TGCGCCAGCAGTGGGACTACCCAAGAGACCCAGTACTTC.

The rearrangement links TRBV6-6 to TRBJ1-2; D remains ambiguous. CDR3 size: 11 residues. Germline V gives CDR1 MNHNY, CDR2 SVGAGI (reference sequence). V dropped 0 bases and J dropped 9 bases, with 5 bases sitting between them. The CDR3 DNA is TGTGCCAGCAGTTACTCTGGCAGCTACACCTTC. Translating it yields CASSYSGSYTF.

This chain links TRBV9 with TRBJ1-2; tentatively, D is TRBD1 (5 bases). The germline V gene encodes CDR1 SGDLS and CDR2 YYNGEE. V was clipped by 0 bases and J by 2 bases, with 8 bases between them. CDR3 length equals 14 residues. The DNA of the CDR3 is TGTGCCAGCAGCGTAGGAGCAGGGAACTATGGCTACACCTTC. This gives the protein CASSVGAGNYGYTF. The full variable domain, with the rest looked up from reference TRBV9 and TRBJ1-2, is DSGVTQTPKHLITATGQRVTLRCSPRSGDLSVYWYQQSLDQGLQFLIQYYNGEERAKGNILERFSAQQFPDLHSELNLSSLELGDSALYFCASSVGAGNYGYTFGSGTRLTVV.

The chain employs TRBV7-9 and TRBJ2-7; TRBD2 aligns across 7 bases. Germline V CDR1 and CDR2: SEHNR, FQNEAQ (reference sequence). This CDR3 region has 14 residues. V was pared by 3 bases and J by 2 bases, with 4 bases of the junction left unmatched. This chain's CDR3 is CASSFSGGTYEQYF. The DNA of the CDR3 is TGTGCCAGCAGCTTTTCGGGAGGAACCTACGAGCAGTACTTC.